The next 20 T cell receptor beta chains were all read from a single sample in a study of T-cell reconstitution after alpha-beta-depleted transplantation in children. During its preparation, the TCRbeta library received unique molecular identifiers. TCRdb reprocessed the PCR reads via MiXCR and lists one record per CDR3 protein. The sample holds hundreds of thousands of distinct CDR3 sequences, 16% seen once. This material consisted of PBMCs from the stem cell graft donor, taken from the stem cell graft. Every receptor here comes from a human donor who donated a stem cell graft to a child with acute myeloid leukemia.

This clonotype was observed many times. As DNA, the CDR3 is TGTGCCAGCAGCCTCCAGGTTAGCTCCTACAATGAGCAGTTCTTC. Translated, it gives CASSLQVSSYNEQFF. The J gene is TRBJ2-1, the V gene TRBV7-2; D gene ambiguous. The germline CDR1 and CDR2 sequences are SGHTA and FQGNSA. The CDR3 has 15 amino acids. The V and J ends lost 5 bases and 0 bases respectively, with 11 bases between them.

This clonotype was seen repeatedly, ten times or more. This chain uses TRBV20-1 with TRBJ2-5; D is unclear. CDR3 length equals 12 residues. Germline CDR1 and CDR2: DFQATT and SNEGSKA (reference sequence). Trimming shortened V by 2 bases and J by 2 bases, and 6 bases separated the two germline ends. The CDR3 coding sequence is TGCAGTGCTAGATCAAATCAAGAGACCCAGTACTTC. Translating gives CSARSNQETQYF.

This clonotype was detected many times. This chain connects TRBV15 to TRBJ1-6; 9 nucleotides agree with TRBD1. The germline CDR1 and CDR2 sequences are LNHNV and YYDKDF (reference sequence). Trimming removed 3 bases from V and 7 bases from J; junction bases left unmatched: 1. This CDR3 has 14 amino acids. CDR3 amino acids: CATSRDRGNSPLHF. In nucleotides, the CDR3 is TGTGCCACCAGCAGGGACAGGGGCAATTCACCCCTCCACTTT.

There are many counts of this clonotype. The chain joins TRBV5-1 to TRBJ2-4; no reliable D call. V lost 0 bases and J 8 bases, leaving 15 bases between the germline ends. This CDR3 spans 15 amino acids. Germline CDR1 SGHRS, CDR2 YFSETQ. The CDR3 spells CASSLASPPEDIQYF. In nucleotides, the CDR3 is TGCGCCAGCAGCTTGGCCTCGCCTCCTGAAGACATTCAGTACTTC.

This clonotype appeared a few times. The chain links TRBV4-2 to TRBJ2-3; 8 bases are shared with TRBD2. The CDR3 runs 14 residues. Per the germline V gene, CDR1 is LGHNA and CDR2 is YNFKEQ. J gave up 9 bases and V 1 base, and 6 bases lay outside the gene matches. CDR3 sequence: CASSQALGLETQYF. The CDR3 nucleotides read TGTGCCAGCAGCCAAGCACTGGGACTAGAGACGCAGTATTTT.

This clonotype was seen at least ten times. This chain uses TRBV20-1 with TRBJ2-3; D is unclear. Germline V lookup: CDR1 DFQATT, CDR2 SNEGSKA (reference sequence). The CDR3 totals 12 residues. Trimming left V 3 bases short and J 2 bases short, with 6 bases between. The CDR3: CSASKVTDTQYF. Written as DNA, the CDR3 is TGCAGTGCTAGCAAGGTCACAGATACGCAGTATTTT.

This clonotype was counted many times. The chain links TRBV29-1 to TRBJ2-5; D not certain. The CDR3 spans 10 residues. Deletions cut 2 bases from V and 5 bases from J, with 3 bases between. Germline V gene sequence: CDR1 SQVTM, CDR2 ANQGSEA. This CDR3 is CSVEWETQYF. CDR3 DNA sequence: TGCAGCGTTGAATGGGAGACCCAGTACTTC.

To note about this clonotype: A single base separates this from a much larger clone, so it may be a read error. This chain connects TRBV28 to TRBJ2-5; 7 bases match TRBD1. V was pared by 6 bases and J by 0 bases, with 1 base of the junction left unmatched. CDR3 length equals 13 residues. The V gene's germline CDR1 is MDHEN and CDR2 SYDVKM. The CDR3 coding sequence is TGTGCCAGCAGGACAGGGAACCAAGAGACCCAGTACTTC. This codes for CASRTGNQETQYF. Supplemented by reference TRBV28 and TRBJ2-5, the full variable domain reads DVKVTQSSRYLVKRTGEKVFLECVQDMDHENMFWYRQDPGLGLRLIYFSYDVKMKEKGDIPEGYSVSREKKERFSLILESASTNQTSMYLCASRTGNQETQYFGPGTRLLVL.

This clonotype was picked up a small number of times. The chain uses TRBV24-1 and TRBJ1-4; possibly TRBD1 for D (5 bases). Germline V gene data show CDR1 as KGHDR and CDR2 as SFDVKD. The CDR3 has 15 amino acids. The V end was cut by 4 bases, the J end by 9 bases, with 17 bases between. In DNA, the CDR3 is TGTGCCACCAGTGACTCCGGGACCCCGGGGCAAAAACTGTTTTTT. Translating it yields CATSDSGTPGQKLFF.

This clonotype has a count of ten or more. V and J are TRBV20-1 and TRBJ2-1, with D possibly being TRBD1 (6 bases). This CDR3 comprises 17 residues. Deletions cut 0 bases from V and 1 base from J, with 16 bases between. Germline CDR1 and CDR2: DFQATT and SNEGSKA (reference sequence). CDR3 in amino acids: CSARDTQGMRSYNEQFF. The CDR3 DNA sequence: TGCAGTGCTAGAGATACACAGGGAATGAGGTCCTACAATGAGCAGTTCTTC.

This clonotype was seen repeatedly, ten times or more. The rearrangement uses TRBV29-1 and TRBJ1-2; a weak D match, TRBD1 (5 bases). Germline loops: CDR1 SQVTM, CDR2 ANQGSEA. Deletions cut 2 bases from V and 8 bases from J, with 21 bases between. The CDR3 totals 15 residues. The CDR3, as DNA: TGCAGCGTTGAAAGGAGGCCCCGACAGTCCCAGGGCTACACCTTC. Its protein is CSVERRPRQSQGYTF.

About this clonotype: A much larger clone lies a single base off, so this may be a read error. The DNA of the CDR3 is TGTGCCAGCAGCTTCGCACCCGGGAGCTCTGCGGCCAACGTCCTGACTTTC. Encoded protein: CASSFAPGSSAANVLTF. The chain uses TRBV5-5 and TRBJ2-6, with a weak D call TRBD2 (6 bases). Germline values: CDR1 SGHKS, CDR2 YYEKEE (reference sequence). The CDR3 loop spans 17 amino acids.

Many counts were recorded for this clonotype. The chain joins TRBV6-5 to TRBJ2-1; TRBD2 agrees at 7 bases. The CDR3 is 14 residues long. Trimming cost V 6 bases and J 7 bases; bases outside gene matches: 9. Germline loops: CDR1 MNHEY, CDR2 SVGAGI. The CDR3 region has the DNA TGTGCCAGCAGCCGTCATAGCGGGTATAATGAGCAGTTCTTC. It codes for CASSRHSGYNEQFF.

This clonotype was seen repeatedly, ten times or more. V gene TRBV20-1 combines with J gene TRBJ2-3; weak D call: TRBD2 (6 bases). Trimming stripped 8 bases from V and 4 bases from J, with 16 bases between. CDR3 size: 13 residues. Germline V gene lookup returns CDR1 DFQATT and CDR2 SNEGSKA (reference sequence). The DNA for the CDR3 is TGCAGTACTGGCTGGGGAGGTGCAGATACGCAGTATTTT. Encoded protein: CSTGWGGADTQYF.

This clonotype appeared a few times. The chain has TRBV20-1 and TRBJ2-7; D is unresolved. Germline V gene data show CDR1 as DFQATT and CDR2 as SNEGSKA (reference sequence). The V end lost 2 bases, the J end lost 7 bases, and 18 bases lay between the germline ends. CDR3 length: 14 residues. CDR3 DNA: TGCAGTGCTAGAAGGCGTCTAGGGTCCTTAGAGCAGTACTTC. Its translation: CSARRRLGSLEQYF.

Ten or more counts support this clonotype. The chain is built from TRBV20-1 and TRBJ1-6; D is unclear. Trimming took off 3 bases at V and 8 bases at J, with 11 bases between the two ends. Germline-derived CDR1 and CDR2 are DFQATT and SNEGSKA (reference sequence). The CDR3 sequence is 13 residues long. The CDR3 reads CSASSRTDSPLHF. CDR3 DNA: TGCAGTGCTAGTTCCAGGACCGATTCACCCCTCCACTTT.

There are a few counts of this clonotype. The chain couples TRBV6-1 to TRBJ1-5; D is unclear. Germline V gene data show CDR1 as MNHNS and CDR2 as SASEGT. V was clipped by 6 bases and J by 7 bases, with 13 bases between them. The CDR3 loop spans 13 amino acids. This chain's CDR3 is CASRVEVSQPQHF. The CDR3, as DNA: TGTGCCAGCAGAGTAGAGGTATCACAGCCCCAGCATTTT.

The sample holds many counts of this clonotype. The rearrangement links TRBV4-2 to TRBJ2-1, with D possibly TRBD2 on 6 matching bases. The length of the CDR3 is 17 residues. The ends were cut back, 0 bases at V and 1 base at J, with 13 bases in the middle. Per germline, CDR1 LGHNA and CDR2 YNFKEQ. The CDR3 sequence: CASSQESGGASYNEQFF. As DNA, the CDR3 is TGTGCCAGCAGCCAAGAATCTGGCGGGGCTTCCTACAATGAGCAGTTCTTC.

This chain uses TRBV11-2 with TRBJ1-1; D gene uncertain. Germline-derived CDR1 and CDR2 are SGHAT and FQNNGV. There are 16 residues in the CDR3. V was shortened by 1 base and J by 2 bases, with 14 bases between the two germline ends. CDR3 DNA: TGTGCCAGCAGCTTAGCCCGGTTCGGGAGTAACACTGAAGCTTTCTTT. Translation: CASSLARFGSNTEAFF.

Turning to this clonotype: A much larger clone lies one base from this, so it may be a read error. The CDR3 here is CASSALTGGAYTF. CDR3 DNA sequence: TGTGCCAGCAGCGCCTTGACAGGGGGCGCCTACACCTTC. The chain carries TRBV9 and TRBJ1-2, with 10 bases identical to TRBD1. The CDR3 has 13 residues. V shed 3 bases, J shed 10 bases, and the junction held 6 bases outside the gene matches. The germline gives CDR1 SGDLS, CDR2 YYNGEE.